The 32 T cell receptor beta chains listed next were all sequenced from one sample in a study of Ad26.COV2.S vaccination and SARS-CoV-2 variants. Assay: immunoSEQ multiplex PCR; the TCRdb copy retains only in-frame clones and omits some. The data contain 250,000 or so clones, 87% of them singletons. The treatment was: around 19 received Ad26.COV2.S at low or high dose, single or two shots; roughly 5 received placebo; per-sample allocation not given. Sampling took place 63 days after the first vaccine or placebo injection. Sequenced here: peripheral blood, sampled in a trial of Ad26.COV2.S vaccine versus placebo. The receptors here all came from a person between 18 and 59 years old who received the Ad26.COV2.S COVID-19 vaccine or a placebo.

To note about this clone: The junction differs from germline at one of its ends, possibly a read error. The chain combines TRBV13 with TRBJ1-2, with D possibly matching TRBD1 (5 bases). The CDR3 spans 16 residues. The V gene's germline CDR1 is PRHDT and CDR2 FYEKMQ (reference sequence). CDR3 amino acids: CASSLGWGRIRYGYTF. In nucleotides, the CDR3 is TGTGCCAGCAGCCTAGGATGGGGCCGAATTCGCTATGGCTACACCTTC.

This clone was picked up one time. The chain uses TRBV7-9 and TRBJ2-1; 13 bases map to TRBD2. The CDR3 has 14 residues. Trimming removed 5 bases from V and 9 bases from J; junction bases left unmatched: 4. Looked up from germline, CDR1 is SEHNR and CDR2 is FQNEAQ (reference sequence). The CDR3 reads CASSRLAGGREQFF. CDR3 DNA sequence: TGTGCCAGCAGCAGACTAGCGGGAGGCCGTGAGCAGTTCTTC.

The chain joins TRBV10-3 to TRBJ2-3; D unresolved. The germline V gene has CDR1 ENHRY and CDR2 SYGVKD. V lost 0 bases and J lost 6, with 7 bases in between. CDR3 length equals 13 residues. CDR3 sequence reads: CAISESILDTQYF. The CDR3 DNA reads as TGTGCCATCAGTGAGTCTATTCTGGATACGCAGTATTTT.

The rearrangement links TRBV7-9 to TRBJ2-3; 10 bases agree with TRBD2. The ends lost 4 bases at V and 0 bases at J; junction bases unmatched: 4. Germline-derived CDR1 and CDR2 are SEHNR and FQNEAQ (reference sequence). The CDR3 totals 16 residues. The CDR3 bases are TGTGCCAGCAGCTCCGGACTAGCGGTTAGCACAGATACGCAGTATTTT. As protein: CASSSGLAVSTDTQYF.

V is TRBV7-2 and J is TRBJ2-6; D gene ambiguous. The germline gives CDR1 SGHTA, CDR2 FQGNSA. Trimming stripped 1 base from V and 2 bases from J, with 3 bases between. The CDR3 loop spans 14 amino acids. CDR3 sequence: CASSLGAGANVLTF. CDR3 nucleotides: TGTGCCAGCAGCTTAGGGGCTGGGGCCAACGTCCTGACTTTC.

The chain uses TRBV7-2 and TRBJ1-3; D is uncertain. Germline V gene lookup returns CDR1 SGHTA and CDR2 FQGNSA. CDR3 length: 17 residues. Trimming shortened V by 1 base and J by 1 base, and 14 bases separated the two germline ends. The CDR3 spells CASSLDRLDRSGNTIYF. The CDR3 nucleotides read TGTGCCAGCAGCTTAGACCGGCTGGACCGTTCTGGAAACACCATATATTTT.

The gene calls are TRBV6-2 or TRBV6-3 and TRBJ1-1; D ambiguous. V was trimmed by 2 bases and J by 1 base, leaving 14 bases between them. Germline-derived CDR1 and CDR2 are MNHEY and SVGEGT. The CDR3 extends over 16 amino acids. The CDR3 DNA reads TGTGCCAGCAGTTACCGCTTGGCTGCCCCGAACACTGAAGCTTTCTTT. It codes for CASSYRLAAPNTEAFF.

The CDR3 DNA follows: TGCGCCAGCAGCCACCGCATCGGGCAGGCAGGTGGAAACACCATATATTTT. Its protein product is CASSHRIGQAGGNTIYF. V usage is TRBV4-1 and J usage is TRBJ1-3; D remains ambiguous. Germline-derived CDR1 and CDR2 are MGHRA and YSYEKL. The length of the CDR3 is 17 residues. V lost 3 bases to trimming and J lost 3 bases, with 18 bases between them.

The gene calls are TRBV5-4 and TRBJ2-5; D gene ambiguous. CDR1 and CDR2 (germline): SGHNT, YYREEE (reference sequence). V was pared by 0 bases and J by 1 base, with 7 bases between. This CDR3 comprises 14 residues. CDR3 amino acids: CASSLGQTQETQYF. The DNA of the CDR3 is TGTGCCAGCAGCTTGGGTCAGACCCAAGAGACCCAGTACTTC.

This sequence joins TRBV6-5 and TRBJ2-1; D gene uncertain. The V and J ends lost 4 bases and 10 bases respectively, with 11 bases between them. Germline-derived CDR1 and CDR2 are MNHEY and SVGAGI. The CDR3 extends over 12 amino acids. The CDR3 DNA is TGTGCCAGCAGTTCCGACGGTGGAGAGCAGTTCTTC. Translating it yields CASSSDGGEQFF.

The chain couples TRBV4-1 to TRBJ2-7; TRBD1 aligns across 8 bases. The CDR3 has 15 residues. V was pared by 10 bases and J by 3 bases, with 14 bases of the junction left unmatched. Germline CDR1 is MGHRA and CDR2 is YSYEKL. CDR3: CATGASGTGVYEQYF. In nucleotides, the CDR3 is TGCGCCACGGGGGCATCCGGGACAGGAGTCTACGAGCAGTACTTC.

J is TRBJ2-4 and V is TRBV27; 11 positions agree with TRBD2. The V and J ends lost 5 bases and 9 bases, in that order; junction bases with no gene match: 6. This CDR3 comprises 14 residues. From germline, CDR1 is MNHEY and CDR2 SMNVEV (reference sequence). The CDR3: CASSPGTSGIIQYF. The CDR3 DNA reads TGTGCCAGCAGTCCCGGGACTAGCGGTATCATTCAGTACTTC.

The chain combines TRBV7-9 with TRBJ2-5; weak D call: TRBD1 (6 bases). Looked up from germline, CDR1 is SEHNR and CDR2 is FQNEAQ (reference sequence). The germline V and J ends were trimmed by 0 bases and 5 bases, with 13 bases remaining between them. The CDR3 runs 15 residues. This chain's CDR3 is CASSLAHDQGETQYF. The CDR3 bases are TGTGCCAGCAGCTTAGCCCACGACCAGGGGGAGACCCAGTACTTC.

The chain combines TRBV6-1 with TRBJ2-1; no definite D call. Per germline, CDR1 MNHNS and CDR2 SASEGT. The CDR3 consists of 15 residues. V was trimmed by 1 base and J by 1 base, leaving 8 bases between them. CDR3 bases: TGTGCCAGCAGTGAAGATGGCGGTTCCTACAATGAGCAGTTCTTC. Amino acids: CASSEDGGSYNEQFF.

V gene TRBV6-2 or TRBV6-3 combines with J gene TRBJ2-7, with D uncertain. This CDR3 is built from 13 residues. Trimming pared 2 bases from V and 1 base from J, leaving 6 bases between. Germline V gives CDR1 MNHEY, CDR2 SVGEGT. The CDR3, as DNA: TGTGCCAGCAGTTACGACACTTCCTACGAGCAGTACGTC. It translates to CASSYDTSYEQYV.

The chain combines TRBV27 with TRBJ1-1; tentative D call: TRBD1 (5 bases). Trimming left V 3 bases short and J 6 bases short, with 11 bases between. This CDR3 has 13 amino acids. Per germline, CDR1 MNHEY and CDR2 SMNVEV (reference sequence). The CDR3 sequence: CASSFTPGPEAFF. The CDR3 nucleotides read TGTGCCAGCAGTTTTACGCCGGGACCTGAAGCTTTCTTT.

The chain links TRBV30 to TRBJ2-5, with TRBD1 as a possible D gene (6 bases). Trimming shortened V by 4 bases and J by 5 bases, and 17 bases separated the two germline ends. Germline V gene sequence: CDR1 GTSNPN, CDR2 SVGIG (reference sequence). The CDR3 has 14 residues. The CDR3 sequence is CAWIPSRGKETQYF. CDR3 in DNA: TGTGCCTGGATCCCTTCAAGGGGGAAGGAGACCCAGTACTTC.

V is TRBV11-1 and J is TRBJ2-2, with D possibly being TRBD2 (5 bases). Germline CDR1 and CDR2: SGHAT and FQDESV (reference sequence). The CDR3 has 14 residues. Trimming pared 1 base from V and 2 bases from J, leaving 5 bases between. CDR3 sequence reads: CASSLGTNTGELFF. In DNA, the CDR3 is TGTGCCAGCAGCTTAGGGACTAACACCGGGGAGCTGTTTTTT.

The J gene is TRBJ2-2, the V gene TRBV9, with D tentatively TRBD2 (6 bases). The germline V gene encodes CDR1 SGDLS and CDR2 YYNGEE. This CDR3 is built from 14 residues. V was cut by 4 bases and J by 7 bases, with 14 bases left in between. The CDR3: CASSPGNGGGELFF. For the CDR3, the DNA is TGTGCCAGCAGCCCGGGGAACGGGGGCGGGGAGCTGTTTTTT.

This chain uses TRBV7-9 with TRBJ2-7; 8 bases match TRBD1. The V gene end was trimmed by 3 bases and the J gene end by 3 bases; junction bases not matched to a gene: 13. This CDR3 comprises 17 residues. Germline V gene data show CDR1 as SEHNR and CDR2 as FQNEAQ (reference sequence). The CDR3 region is CASSFPPQGAPVYEQYF. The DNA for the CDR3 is TGTGCCAGCAGCTTTCCCCCGCAGGGGGCTCCAGTCTACGAGCAGTACTTC.

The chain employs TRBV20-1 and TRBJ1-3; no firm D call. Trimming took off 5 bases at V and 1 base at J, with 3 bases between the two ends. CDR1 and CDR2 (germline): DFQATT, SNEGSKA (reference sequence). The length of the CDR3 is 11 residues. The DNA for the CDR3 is TGCAGTGCTTTTTCTGGAAACACCATATATTTT. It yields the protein CSAFSGNTIYF.

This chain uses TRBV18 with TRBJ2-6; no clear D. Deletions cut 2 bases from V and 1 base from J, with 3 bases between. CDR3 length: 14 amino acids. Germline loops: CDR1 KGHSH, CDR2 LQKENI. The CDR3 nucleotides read TGTGCCAGCTCACCATTATCTGGGGCCAACGTCCTGACTTTC. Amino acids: CASSPLSGANVLTF.

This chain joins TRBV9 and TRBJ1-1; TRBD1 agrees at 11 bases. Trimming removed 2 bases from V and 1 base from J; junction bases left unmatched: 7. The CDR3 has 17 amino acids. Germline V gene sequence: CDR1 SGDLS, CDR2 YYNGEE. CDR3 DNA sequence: TGTGCCAGCAGCGTTAGTCCCGGGACAGGGGGGAACACTGAAGCTTTCTTT. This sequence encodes CASSVSPGTGGNTEAFF.

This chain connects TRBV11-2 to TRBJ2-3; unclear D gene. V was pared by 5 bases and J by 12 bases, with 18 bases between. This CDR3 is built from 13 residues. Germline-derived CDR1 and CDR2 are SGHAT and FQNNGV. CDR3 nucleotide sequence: TGTGCCAGCAGCCTCGACCGGGCCTACCCCCAGTATTTT. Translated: CASSLDRAYPQYF.

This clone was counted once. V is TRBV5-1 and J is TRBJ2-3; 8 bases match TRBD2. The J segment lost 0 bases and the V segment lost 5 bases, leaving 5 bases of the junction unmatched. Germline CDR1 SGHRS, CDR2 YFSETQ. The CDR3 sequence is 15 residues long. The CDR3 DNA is TGCGCCAGCAGGTCGGGCGGGGGGAGCACAGATACGCAGTATTTT. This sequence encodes CASRSGGGSTDTQYF.

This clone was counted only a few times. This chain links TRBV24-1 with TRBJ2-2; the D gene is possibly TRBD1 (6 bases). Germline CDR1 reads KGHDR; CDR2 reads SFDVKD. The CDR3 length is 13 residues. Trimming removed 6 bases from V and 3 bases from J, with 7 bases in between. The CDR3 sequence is CATSTGYTGELFF. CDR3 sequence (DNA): TGTGCCACCAGTACAGGGTACACCGGGGAGCTGTTTTTT.

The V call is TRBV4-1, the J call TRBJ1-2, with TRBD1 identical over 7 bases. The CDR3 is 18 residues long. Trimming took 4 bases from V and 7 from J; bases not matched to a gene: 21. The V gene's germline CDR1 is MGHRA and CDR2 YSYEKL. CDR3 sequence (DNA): TGCGCCAGCAGCCCCCATCCCCCCGGGACAGATTTAACTGGTGGCTACACCTTC. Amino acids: CASSPHPPGTDLTGGYTF.

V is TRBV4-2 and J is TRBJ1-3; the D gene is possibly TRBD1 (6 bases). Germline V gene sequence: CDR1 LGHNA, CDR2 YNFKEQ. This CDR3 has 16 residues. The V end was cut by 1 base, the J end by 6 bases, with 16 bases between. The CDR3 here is CASSQGRRGQENTIYF. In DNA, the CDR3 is TGTGCCAGCAGCCAAGGAAGGCGGGGACAAGAAAACACCATATATTTT.

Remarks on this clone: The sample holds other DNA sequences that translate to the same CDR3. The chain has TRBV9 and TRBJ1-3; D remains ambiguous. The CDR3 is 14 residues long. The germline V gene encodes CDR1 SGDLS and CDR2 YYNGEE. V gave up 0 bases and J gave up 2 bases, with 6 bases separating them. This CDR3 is CASSVGGTGNTIYF. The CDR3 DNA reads TGTGCCAGCAGCGTAGGAGGGACTGGAAACACCATATATTTT.

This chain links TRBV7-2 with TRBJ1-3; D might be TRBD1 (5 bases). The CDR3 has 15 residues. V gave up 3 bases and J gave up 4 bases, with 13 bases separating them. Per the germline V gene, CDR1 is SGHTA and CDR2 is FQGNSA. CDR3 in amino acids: CASSFTQGAGNTIYF. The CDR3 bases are TGTGCCAGCAGCTTCACGCAGGGTGCCGGAAACACCATATATTTT.

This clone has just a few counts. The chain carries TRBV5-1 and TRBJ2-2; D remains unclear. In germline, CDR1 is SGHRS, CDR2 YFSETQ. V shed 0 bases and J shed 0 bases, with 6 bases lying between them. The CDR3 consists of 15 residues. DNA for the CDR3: TGCGCCAGCAGCTTGGCCATAACGAACACCGGGGAGCTGTTTTTT. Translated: CASSLAITNTGELFF.

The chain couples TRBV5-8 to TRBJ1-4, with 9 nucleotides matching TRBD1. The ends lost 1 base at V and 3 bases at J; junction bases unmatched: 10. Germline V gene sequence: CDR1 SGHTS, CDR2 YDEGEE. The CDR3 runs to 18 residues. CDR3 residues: CASSLPQGARSPNEKLFF. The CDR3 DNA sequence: TGTGCCAGCAGCTTGCCACAGGGGGCGCGGTCACCTAATGAAAAACTGTTTTTT.